The clone carrying this T cell receptor (beta chain) was detected ten times or more. TCR libraries were built in bulk with a published protocol and specific TCR primers. TCRdb fed the PCR reads into MiXCR, producing one record per CDR3 protein. The sample has 600,000 to 650,000 distinct CDR3 sequences, about 20% seen once; the top ten hold 0.85%. The CDR3 runs 16 residues. The germline gives CDR1 LNHDA, CDR2 SQIVND (reference sequence). Trimming shortened V by 10 bases and J by 1 base, and 20 bases separated the two germline ends. This record comes from a study of molecular identifiers for immune sequencing clone quantification. For naive CD8 T cells, sorting used the CD8+CD4-CCR7+CD45RA+ phenotype.

The chain joins TRBV19 to TRBJ1-5; D uncertain. The material sequenced was naive CD8+ T cells from blood, with Jurkat cell RNA spiked in. Subset: FACS-sorted CD8+CD4-CCR7+CD45RA+ naive T cells. The sequence came from a human donor in good health. Some libraries in this study had Jurkat cell RNA spiked in. The CDR3 loop is CATPLCRHPSNQPQHF. DNA for the CDR3: TGTGCCACTCCGCTTTGCAGACACCCCAGCAATCAGCCCCAGCATTTT.